Below are 10 T cell receptor beta chains sequenced from a single sample in a study of blood T cell repertoires in COVID-19. TCRdb's copy holds only in-frame clones and misses some; the assay was immunoSEQ multiplex PCR. The sample includes around 64,000 clones, about nine tenths seen only once; the top ten take roughly 2%. Sequencing was performed on peripheral blood. These receptors originate from a man aged 25 to 40 with acute or convalescent COVID-19.

The chain combines TRBV3-1 (or the pseudogene TRBV3-2) with TRBJ2-2; D not certain. The CDR3 is 14 residues long. In germline, CDR1 is LGHDT, CDR2 YNNKEL (reference sequence). V lost 4 bases and J lost 3, with 9 bases in between. CDR3 coding DNA: TGTGCCAGCAGCCGGGCTGACGACACCGGGGAGCTGTTTTTT. Protein product: CASSRADDTGELFF.

V usage is TRBV9 and J usage is TRBJ2-2; D is perhaps TRBD1 (6 bases). The CDR3 extends over 15 amino acids. The V gene's germline CDR1 is SGDLS and CDR2 YYNGEE. Trimming cost V 4 bases and J 0 bases, with 10 bases left between them. CDR3 sequence reads: CASSPRTANTGELFF. The CDR3 nucleotides are TGTGCCAGCAGCCCCCGGACAGCGAACACCGGGGAGCTGTTTTTT. The full variable domain, with the rest looked up from reference TRBV9 and TRBJ2-2, is DSGVTQTPKHLITATGQRVTLRCSPRSGDLSVYWYQQSLDQGLQFLIQYYNGEERAKGNILERFSAQQFPDLHSELNLSSLELGDSALYFCASSPRTANTGELFFGEGSRLTVL.

This chain joins TRBV5-1 and TRBJ1-6, with 8 bases that match TRBD1. V trimming: 0 bases; J trimming: 7 bases; junction bases outside the gene matches: 3. This CDR3 comprises 15 residues. Per germline, CDR1 SGHRS and CDR2 YFSETQ. The CDR3 loop reads CASSLGQGANSPLHF. CDR3 coding DNA: TGCGCCAGCAGCTTGGGGCAGGGGGCAAATTCACCCCTCCACTTT. The whole variable domain, remainder taken from reference TRBV5-1 and TRBJ1-6, is KAGVTQTPRYLIKTRGQQVTLSCSPISGHRSVSWYQQTPGQGLQFLFEYFSETQRNKGNFPGRFSGRQFSNSRSEMNVSTLELGDSALYLCASSLGQGANSPLHFGNGTRLTVT.

There are a few counts of this clone. The chain uses TRBV4-1 and TRBJ2-3, with 7 bases matching TRBD1. CDR3 size: 14 residues. The germline CDR1 and CDR2 sequences are MGHRA and YSYEKL. J lost 2 bases, V lost 4 bases, and 3 bases had no gene match. CDR3 coding DNA: TGCGCCAGCAGCCGGGACAGTGACACAGATACGCAGTATTTT. This gives the protein CASSRDSDTDTQYF.

The V call is TRBV5-6, the J call TRBJ1-4, with a possible D match to TRBD1 (6 bases). CDR3 size: 15 residues. V lost 1 base and J 0 bases, leaving 7 bases between the germline ends. Germline CDR1 reads SGHDT; CDR2 reads YYEEEE. The CDR3 here is CASSLTGTTNEKLFF. CDR3 nucleotide sequence: TGTGCCAGCAGCTTGACAGGGACAACTAATGAAAAACTGTTTTTT. The full variable domain, its missing parts supplied by reference TRBV5-6 and TRBJ1-4, is DAGVTQSPTHLIKTRGQQVTLRCSPKSGHDTVSWYQQALGQGPQFIFQYYEEEERQRGNFPDRFSGHQFPNYSSELNVNALLLGDSALYLCASSLTGTTNEKLFFGSGTQLSVL.

V gene TRBV1 combines with J gene TRBJ1-3; the table's D call, TRBD1, has no DNA check behind it. TRBV1 is a documented pseudogene. The CDR3 runs to 17 residues. Here the CDR3 DNA reads TGCACCAGCAGCCCTAAACCGGGACAGGACTCTGGAAACACCATATATTTT. It codes for CTSSPKPGQDSGNTIYF.

The chain uses TRBV7-9 and TRBJ1-1, with D unclear. The germline gives CDR1 SEHNR, CDR2 FQNEAQ (reference sequence). CDR3 length: 12 residues. Trimming pared 2 bases from V and 4 bases from J, leaving 5 bases between. The CDR3: CASSLSSTEAFF. DNA of the CDR3: TGTGCCAGCAGCTTATCGAGCACTGAAGCTTTCTTT.

This chain connects TRBV5-1 to TRBJ2-3; TRBD2 is a possible D gene (6 bases). This CDR3 has 15 amino acids. Germline values: CDR1 SGHRS, CDR2 YFSETQ. The V gene lost 0 bases and the J gene lost 3 bases, with 11 bases spanning the gap. CDR3 DNA sequence: TGCGCCAGCAGCTTGGCCGGGAGCGGAACAGATACGCAGTATTTT. The encoded protein is CASSLAGSGTDTQYF.

The gene calls are TRBV19 and TRBJ2-2, with D hard to call. The germline gives CDR1 LNHDA, CDR2 SQIVND (reference sequence). This CDR3 is 12 amino acids long. The V end lost 7 bases, the J end lost 6 bases, and 9 bases lay between the germline ends. DNA of the CDR3: TGTGCCAGTAACACCCCCCCCGGGGAGCTGTTTTTT. Protein sequence: CASNTPPGELFF. Full variable domain (missing parts from reference TRBV19 and TRBJ2-2): DGGITQSPKYLFRKEGQNVTLSCEQNLNHDAMYWYRQDPGQGLRLIYYSQIVNDFQKGDIAEGYSVSREKKESFPLTVTSAQKNPTAFYLCASNTPPGELFFGEGSRLTVL.

There are a few counts of this clone. The chain employs TRBV4-2 and TRBJ2-1, with 8 bases fitting TRBD2. The CDR3 length is 16 residues. V shed 1 base and J 5 bases; nucleotides not matched to a gene: 7. Germline CDR1 is LGHNA and CDR2 is YNFKEQ. CDR3 nucleotide sequence: TGTGCCAGCAGCCAAGCCAGCGGGAGTCAGAACAATGAGCAGTTCTTC. Protein sequence: CASSQASGSQNNEQFF.